This T cell receptor beta chain comes out of a study of blood T cell repertoires in COVID-19. Repertoires were generated with immunoSEQ multiplex PCR, while TCRdb's copy carries only in-frame clones and drops some. Of about 250,000 clones in the sample, 80% to 90% were seen once. V was shortened by 6 bases and J by 1 base, with 9 bases between the two germline ends. This CDR3 contains 13 residues. Germline V gene lookup returns CDR1 MNHEY and CDR2 SVGAGI. The sequence was obtained from a man older than 75 with acute or convalescent COVID-19. The source material was peripheral blood. The rearrangement links TRBV6-5 to TRBJ1-1; D is unclear. The CDR3 nucleotides read TGTGCCAGCAGCCGTCAGTCGAACACTGAAGCTTTCTTT. Its translation: CASSRQSNTEAFF.